This TCR beta chain was obtained from a study of response to subunit inactivated influenza vaccine. The V and J ends lost 2 bases and 9 bases respectively, with 20 bases between them. This CDR3 is built from 15 residues. Germline V gene lookup returns CDR1 SGHTA and CDR2 FQGNSA. Using its own MiXCR run on the RT-PCR reads, TCRdb lists one record per CDR3 protein. The sample holds about 830,000 distinct CDR3 sequences, about a fifth seen once. To note about this clonotype: Its target is not known.

Study-wide points: Authors suggested each seasonal flu vaccination may recruit only limited numbers of new T cells.

Sequenced material: PBMCs from blood, taken about 5 days after vaccination. The clonotype comes from a man between 50 and 59 years old who received an inactivated influenza vaccine. This chain uses TRBV7-2 with TRBJ2-7; D is unresolved. CDR3 residues: CASSLHAKDPFGQYF. The CDR3 DNA follows: TGTGCCAGCAGCTTACACGCGAAGGACCCGTTCGGGCAGTACTTC.